This T cell receptor (beta chain) was retrieved from a study of CD8 T cells in Susac syndrome (dated by TCRdb to between 2018 and 2021). With regard to the full study: Repertoire sequencing was used to test whether CD8+ T cell activation and differentiation in Susac syndrome was antigen driven. Study-wide conclusions, independent of this receptor: The number of individuals in the TCR sequencing and HLA analysis was acknowledged as relatively small.

RNA was extracted using the RNeasy kit, and 0.5 to 1 microgram was reverse transcribed with random hexamers. TCR beta CDR3 regions were amplified with the immunoSEQ multiplex PCR assay covering 54 Vbeta and 13 Jbeta segments. PCR amplification bias was corrected using a synthetic template baseline for primer optimization and computational correction. The authors' analysis ran thus. Reads were annotated to V, D and J genes per IMGT and analyzed with immunoSEQ Analyzer, keeping only productive sequences. To calculate clonality, Shannon entropy was normalized by log2 of the number of productive unique sequences and then subtracted from one. For each patient and control, public and private clones were evaluated among the 100 most prevalent clones. Susac-specific clones were defined as absent from healthy and MS cohorts, over a thousand published viral clones and other ImmuneACCESS disease sequences. TCRdb cleaned the public reads at Q25 with fastp, built clones with MiXCR and kept in-frame beta chains. Every CDR3 protein is listed once, alongside the most common genes and DNA of its rows. These V and J calls originate from TCRdb's pipeline instead of the authors' own analysis. For this sample there are more than 95,000 distinct CDR3 sequences; approximately 93% appear just once. 0.093% of the sample is taken by the ten largest.

Peripheral blood CD8+ and CD4+ T cells from healthy donors, Susac syndrome patients and multiple sclerosis patients were profiled using high-throughput TCR beta sequencing. The multiple sclerosis controls were treatment-naive patients who had stable or active relapsing-remitting disease and met the revised McDonald criteria. Bulk CD8+ and CD4+ T cells were purified magnetically by negative isolation, whereas CD8+ TEMRA cells were enriched by FACS. Blood was drawn into EDTA tubes, processed within 24 hours, and PBMCs were isolated by density gradient centrifugation. PBMCs destined for TCR sequencing were cryopreserved in liquid nitrogen and later thawed in a 37 °C water bath. The sorted or isolated CD4+, CD8+ and CD8+ TEMRA cells reached a purity of at least 90%. The germline V gene supplies CDR1 SGHDT and CDR2 YYEEEE. The CDR3 has 15 amino acids, counting the end cysteine and phenylalanine. Only the CDR3 portion is preserved as DNA: 45 bases, with reading frame beginning at the first base. Trimming at the junction amounts to 0 bases on V and 5 bases on J, and the germline ends lie 14 bases apart.

To note about this clonotype: The antigen it binds to is not known. Per-base quality was not reported, and no clone a single base away is much larger than it.

This clonotype was sampled from a human donor with multiple sclerosis. Sequenced material: CD4+ T cells from PBMCs. The chain employs TRBV5-6 and TRBJ1-2; the D gene identity is not certain. The nucleotide sequence is TGTGCCAGCAGCTTGGATCGGGGAAGAAGATATGGCTACACCTTC. It encodes CASSLDRGRRYGYTF.